The clone carrying this T cell receptor beta chain was seen ten or more times. The antigen is unknown. At one end, the junction sequence differs from germline, possibly due to a read error. The data are from a study of neurological immune-mediated disorders. Overall study: Relapsing-remitting forms accounted for 31 of the 34 multiple sclerosis patients and secondary progressive forms for 3.

In germline, CDR1 is LGHNA, CDR2 YSLEER. CDR3 size: 15 residues. The yield of each sequencing run was over 170 million TCR-beta sequences from 15-18 subjects. One entry per CDR3 protein results from TCRdb running MiXCR on the 5' RACE reads. This sample has fewer than 90,000 distinct CDR3 sequences, with around 5.2% found just once. Study-wide findings and caveats: The study found the most TCR clonal expansion in HTLV-1-associated myelopathy and the least in multiple sclerosis, below healthy controls. Across subjects, expanded clones had no CDR3 amino acid sequences in common, pointing to private repertoires in all groups.

The clonotype originates from a man between 18 and 35 years old with multiple sclerosis. The source material was PBMCs. The rearrangement links TRBV4-3 to TRBJ1-5, with unresolved D. The CDR3 spells CASSQQILGDQPQNF. The DNA of the CDR3 is TGCGCCAGCAGCCAACAGATCTTGGGCGATCAGCCCCAGAATTTT.